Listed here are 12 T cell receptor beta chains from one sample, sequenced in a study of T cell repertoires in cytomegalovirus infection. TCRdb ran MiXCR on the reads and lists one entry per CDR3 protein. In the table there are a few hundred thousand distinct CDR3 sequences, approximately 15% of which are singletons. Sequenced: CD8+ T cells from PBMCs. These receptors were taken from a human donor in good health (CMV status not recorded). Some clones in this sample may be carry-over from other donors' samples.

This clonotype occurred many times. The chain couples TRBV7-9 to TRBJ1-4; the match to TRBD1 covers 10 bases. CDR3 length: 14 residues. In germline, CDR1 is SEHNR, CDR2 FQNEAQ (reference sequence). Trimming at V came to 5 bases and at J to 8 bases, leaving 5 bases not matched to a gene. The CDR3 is CASSDRGLREKLFF. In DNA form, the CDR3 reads TGTGCCAGCAGCGACAGGGGGCTTCGGGAAAAACTGTTTTTT.

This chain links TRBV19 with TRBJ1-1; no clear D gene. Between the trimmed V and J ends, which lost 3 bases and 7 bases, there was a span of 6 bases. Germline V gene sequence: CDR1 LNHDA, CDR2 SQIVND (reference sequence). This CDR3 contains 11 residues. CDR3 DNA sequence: TGTGCCAGTAGTATCCACCTTGAAGCTTTCTTT. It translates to CASSIHLEAFF.

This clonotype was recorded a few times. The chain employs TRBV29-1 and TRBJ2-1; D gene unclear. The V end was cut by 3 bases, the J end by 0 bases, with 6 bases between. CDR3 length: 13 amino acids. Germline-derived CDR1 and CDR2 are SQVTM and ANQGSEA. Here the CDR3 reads CSVDRVSYNEQFF. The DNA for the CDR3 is TGCAGCGTTGATAGGGTCTCCTACAATGAGCAGTTCTTC.

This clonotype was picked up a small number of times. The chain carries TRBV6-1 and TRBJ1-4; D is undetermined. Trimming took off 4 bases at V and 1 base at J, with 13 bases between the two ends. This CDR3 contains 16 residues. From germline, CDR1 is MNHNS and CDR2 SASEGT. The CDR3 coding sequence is TGTGCCAGCAGTGCATACCAAGGAGGAACTAATGAAAAACTGTTTTTT. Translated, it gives CASSAYQGGTNEKLFF.

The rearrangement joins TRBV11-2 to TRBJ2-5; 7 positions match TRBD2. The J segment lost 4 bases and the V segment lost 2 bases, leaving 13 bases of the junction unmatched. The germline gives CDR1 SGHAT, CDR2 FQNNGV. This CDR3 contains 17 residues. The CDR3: CASSLQASGEMGETQYF. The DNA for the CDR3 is TGTGCCAGCAGCTTACAAGCGAGCGGGGAAATGGGAGAGACCCAGTACTTC.

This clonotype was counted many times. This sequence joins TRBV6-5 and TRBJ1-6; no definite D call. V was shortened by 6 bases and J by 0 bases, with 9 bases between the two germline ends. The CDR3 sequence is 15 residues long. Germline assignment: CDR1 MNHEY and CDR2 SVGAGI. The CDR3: CASSLRSSYNSPLHF. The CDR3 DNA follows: TGTGCCAGCAGCCTACGCAGCTCCTATAATTCACCCCTCCACTTT.

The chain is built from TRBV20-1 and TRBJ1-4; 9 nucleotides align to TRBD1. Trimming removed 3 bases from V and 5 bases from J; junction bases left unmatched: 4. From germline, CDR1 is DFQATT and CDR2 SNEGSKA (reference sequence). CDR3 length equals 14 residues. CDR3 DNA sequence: TGCAGTGCTAGGGACAGGGGTGACAATGAAAAACTGTTTTTT. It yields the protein CSARDRGDNEKLFF.

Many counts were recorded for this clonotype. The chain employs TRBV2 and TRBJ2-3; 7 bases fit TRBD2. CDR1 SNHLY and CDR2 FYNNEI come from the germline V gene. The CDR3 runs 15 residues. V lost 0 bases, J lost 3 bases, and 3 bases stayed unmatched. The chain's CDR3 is CASSEAGGGTDTQYF. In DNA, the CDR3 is TGTGCCAGCAGTGAAGCCGGGGGAGGGACAGATACGCAGTATTTT.

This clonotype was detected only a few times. The CDR3 here is CASRTGQGEWYEQYF. The CDR3 DNA follows: TGTGCCAGCAGAACTGGACAGGGGGAATGGTACGAGCAGTACTTC. V is TRBV28 and J is TRBJ2-7, with 10 bases lining up with TRBD1. V gave up 6 bases and J gave up 4 bases; unmatched junction bases: 9. Germline loops: CDR1 MDHEN, CDR2 SYDVKM. The CDR3 has 15 residues.

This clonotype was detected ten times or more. This CDR3 is CASSWETSGGVTSTDTQYF. CDR3 coding DNA: TGTGCCAGCAGTTGGGAGACTAGCGGGGGAGTTACTAGCACAGATACGCAGTATTTT. The chain combines TRBV28 with TRBJ2-3; 12 nucleotides line up with TRBD2. J was trimmed by 0 bases and V by 4 bases; bases with no gene match: 11. CDR1 and CDR2 (germline): MDHEN, SYDVKM. The CDR3 spans 19 residues.

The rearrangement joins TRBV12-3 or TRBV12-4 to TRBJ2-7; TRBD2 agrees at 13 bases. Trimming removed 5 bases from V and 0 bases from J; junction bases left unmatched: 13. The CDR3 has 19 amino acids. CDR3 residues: CASSRTGTSGETSSYEQYF. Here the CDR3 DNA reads TGTGCCAGCAGTCGTACCGGGACTAGCGGGGAGACAAGCTCCTACGAGCAGTACTTC.

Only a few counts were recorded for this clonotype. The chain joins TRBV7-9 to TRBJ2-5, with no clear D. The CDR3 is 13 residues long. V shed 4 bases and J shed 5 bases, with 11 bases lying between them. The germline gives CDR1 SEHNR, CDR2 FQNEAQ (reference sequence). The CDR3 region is CASSSALEETQYF. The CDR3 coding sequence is TGTGCCAGCAGCTCCGCCCTGGAGGAGACCCAGTACTTC.